This TCR beta chain originates from a study of cytomegalovirus exposure and HLA in healthy donors (dated 2017 in TCRdb). Some background on the complete study: According to a later analysis, one platform produced both the roughly 110 validation repertoires and the roughly 640 repertoires of the first cohort. The study aimed to test whether signatures of past pathogen exposure could be identified by cataloging public T cell receptors. Besides the first cohort of roughly 640 subjects, a separate validation cohort made up of over 95 different subjects was used. The study combined high-throughput TCR immunosequencing, statistical association of individual TCRs with disease status, and machine learning to predict cytomegalovirus infection status. What the authors observed across the whole study: The study listed approximately 150 TCR beta chains as associated with cytomegalovirus. Of the cluster scores, approximately 95% were above 0 in a later analysis, which found that TCRs clustered in the first cohort also tended to co-occur in the 120 or so validation repertoires. It was suggested by the authors that the approach could potentially be generalized to other disease states and immunological phenotypes. Most TCR sequences were seen in very few donors, while some public TCRs were found in many individuals. In vitro tests confirmed that a few of the cytomegalovirus-associated TCR beta chains recognize cytomegalovirus antigens. A later analysis had no HLA typing for the validation cohort, so co-occurrence there was scored across all 130 or so repertoires. The classifier was reported to diagnose cytomegalovirus status with high specificity and sensitivity in both the original cohort and the validation cohort.

Turning to this clone: It lacks a known antigen. No clone much larger than this one lies a single base away; base qualities are absent.

Separate from the approximately 670-subject first cohort, the validation cohort of 90 to 150 subjects was the group to which the donors belonged. The library came from the immunoSEQ multiplex PCR assay. In the source study's methods: A statistical classification framework was developed to diagnose cytomegalovirus status using the catalog of TCR beta chain sequences. TCRdb took over this immuneACCESS table, retaining in-frame rearrangements with V and J assigned. Such tables are incomplete; in checked studies, under half of the missing clones stem from an unresolved V gene, and the remainder is unexplained. V and J calls and clone size are as listed in that table; D and trimming were resolved from the DNA. Counted in this sample were around 75,000 clones; about 82% of them appeared once. Of the sample, under 3.5% is held by the ten largest clones. The CDR3 numbers 16 residues from cysteine through phenylalanine. The CDR3 DNA has 48 bases and is translated from base 1. V is shortened by 5 bases, J by 7 bases, and the region joining them spans 21 bases. CDR1 is given as SGHVS and CDR2 as FQNEAQ, both from the germline V gene.

The sequence derives from a man younger than 40 in good health and CMV-seronegative. This chain joins TRBV7-8 to TRBJ1-5; TRBD1 is possibly the D segment (5 matching bases). The sample taken for sequencing was PBMCs. In nucleotide form, the sequence is TGTGCCAGCAGCCCCTCGCGGCGGGGGATCGGGCAGCCCCAGCATTTT. This encodes CASSPSRRGIGQPQHF.